These T cell receptor beta chains were read from a single sample in a study of blood T cell repertoires in COVID-19. Measured with immunoSEQ multiplex PCR; TCRdb has only the in-frame clones, and not every one. The table includes some 55,000 clones, about 87% detected once. Source material: peripheral blood. These receptor sequences come from a man aged 55 to 69 with acute or convalescent COVID-19. Each CDR3 is given with its conserved first and last residue. Fields, in order: CDR3 length, V gene, J gene, clone size, D gene, CDR3 protein, CDR3 DNA. D genes are given only for firm matches. Clone size is stated in some rows and not others, as once, few, many or a class when expanded.

>11|TRBV9|TRBJ2-7|.|.
CASSAGDEQYF
TGTGCCAGCAGCGCCGGGGACGAGCAGTACTTC
>14|TRBV6-4|TRBJ1-4|.|.
CASSVQGKSEKLFF
TGTGCCAGCAGTGTTCAGGGCAAGAGTGAAAAACTGTTTTTT
>15|TRBV4-3|TRBJ1-1|.|.
CASSDSAGVNTEAFF
TGCGCCAGCAGCGATTCGGCCGGGGTTAACACTGAAGCTTTCTTT
>14|TRBV3-1/TRBV3-2|TRBJ1-5|.|TRBD1
CASSIRQGVEPQHF
TGTGCCAGCAGCATACGACAGGGGGTAGAGCCCCAGCATTTT
>18|TRBV11-2|TRBJ2-7|.|.
CASSLVHSGGHAPHEQYF
TGTGCCAGCAGCTTAGTCCATTCGGGGGGCCATGCTCCCCACGAGCAGTACTTC
>13|TRBV5-8|TRBJ2-7|.|.
CASSLGHRTEQYF
TGTGCCAGCAGCTTGGGACATCGAACCGAGCAGTACTTC
>16|TRBV28|TRBJ2-4|once|TRBD1
CASHPTGEGAKNIQYF
TGTGCCAGCCACCCGACAGGGGAAGGAGCCAAAAACATTCAGTACTTC
>18|TRBV4-3|TRBJ2-2|once|.
CASSQDWGRKAYTGELFF
TGCGCCAGCAGCCAAGATTGGGGGAGGAAGGCTTACACCGGGGAGCTGTTTTTT
>19|TRBV30|TRBJ2-1|.|TRBD2
CAWSTPGRGGRSSYNEQFF
TGTGCCTGGAGTACGCCTGGGCGGGGGGGGAGGAGCTCCTACAATGAGCAGTTCTTC
>15|TRBV9|TRBJ2-7|.|TRBD2
CASSPLSGTSVEQYF
TGTGCCAGCAGCCCCCTCTCCGGGACTAGTGTCGAGCAGTACTTC
>12|TRBV18|TRBJ2-5|.|.
CASSPPGGTQYF
TGTGCCAGCTCACCACCAGGGGGGACCCAGTACTTC
>14|TRBV14|TRBJ2-1|.|TRBD2
CASNQGRGGHEQFF
TGTGCCAGCAACCAAGGGCGGGGGGGGCATGAGCAGTTCTTC
>16|TRBV6-2/TRBV6-3|TRBJ1-6|.|.
CASSYPDRQARSPLHF
TGTGCCAGCAGTTACCCCGACAGGCAGGCGAGATCACCCCTCCACTTT
>12|TRBV30|TRBJ2-7|.|.
CAWGGGRYEQYF
TGTGCCTGGGGTGGGGGGAGGTACGAGCAGTACTTC
>13|TRBV30|TRBJ1-1|.|.
CAWSLVMNTEAFF
TGTGCCTGGAGCCTAGTCATGAACACTGAAGCTTTCTTT
>15|TRBV7-9|TRBJ1-4|once|TRBD1
CASRTAGTGDEKLFF
TGTGCCAGCAGGACCGCCGGGACAGGGGATGAAAAACTGTTTTTT
>13|TRBV12-5|TRBJ1-5|.|.
CASGLGGDQPQHF
TGTGCTAGTGGCCTGGGGGGTGATCAGCCCCAGCATTTT
>14|TRBV5-4|TRBJ2-3|.|.
CASSLGTSTDTQYF
TGTGCCAGCAGCTTGGGTACTAGCACAGATACGCAGTATTTT
>16|TRBV14|TRBJ1-4|.|.
CASSQLREATNEKLFF
TGTGCCAGCAGCCAGCTCAGGGAAGCAACTAATGAAAAACTGTTTTTT
>14|TRBV4-3|TRBJ1-1|few|TRBD1
CASSHGQGVPEAFF
TGCGCCAGCAGCCACGGACAGGGGGTTCCTGAAGCTTTCTTT
>13|TRBV19|TRBJ1-1|.|.
CASSAGANTEAFF
TGTGCCAGTAGTGCAGGGGCGAACACTGAAGCTTTCTTT
>15|TRBV9|TRBJ1-3|few|TRBD1
CASSPGGSSGNTIYF
TGTGCCAGCAGCCCAGGGGGCTCCTCTGGAAACACCATATATTTT
>14|TRBV29-1|TRBJ2-5|.|TRBD2
CSVEVPPGGETQYF
TGCAGCGTTGAGGTCCCCCCGGGGGGAGAGACCCAGTACTTC
>13|TRBV18|TRBJ2-2|.|TRBD1
CASSPTGIGELFF
TGTGCCAGCTCACCGACAGGGATCGGGGAGCTGTTTTTT
>14|TRBV7-8|TRBJ1-1|.|TRBD1
CASSRQGKNTEAFF
TGTGCCAGCAGCCGACAGGGGAAAAACACTGAAGCTTTCTTT
>17|TRBV11-2|TRBJ2-1|.|.
CASSLRALVGYNNEQFF
TGTGCCAGCAGCTTACGGGCACTAGTGGGTTACAATAATGAGCAGTTCTTC
>13|TRBV11-2|TRBJ1-4|.|.
CASSLDGPEKLFF
TGTGCCAGCAGCTTAGATGGGCCGGAAAAACTGTTTTTT
>15|TRBV6-5|TRBJ2-3|.|TRBD2
CASSYIAGGRDTQYF
TGTGCCAGCAGCTATATAGCGGGGGGGAGAGATACGCAGTATTTT
>16|TRBV7-2|TRBJ2-3|.|.
CASSLRLAGTTDTQYF
TGTGCCAGCAGCTTACGCCTAGCCGGTACCACAGATACGCAGTATTTT
>14|TRBV9|TRBJ1-1|.|.
CASSYSGGYTEAFF
TGTGCCAGCAGCTATAGTGGGGGGTACACTGAAGCTTTCTTT
>15|TRBV5-4|TRBJ2-1|.|TRBD2
CASSPGGSSYNEQFF
TGTGCCAGCAGCCCCGGCGGGAGCTCCTACAATGAGCAGTTCTTC
>14|TRBV5-1|TRBJ2-5|.|.
CASSPGASEETQYF
TGCGCCAGCAGCCCCGGGGCTAGCGAGGAGACCCAGTACTTC
>15|TRBV19|TRBJ2-1|.|TRBD1
CASSIVGQGRNEQFF
TGTGCCAGTAGTATAGTGGGACAGGGGAGGAATGAGCAGTTCTTC
>13|TRBV30|TRBJ1-1|.|.
CAWSVRPGTEAFF
TGTGCCTGGAGTGTCAGACCAGGCACTGAAGCTTTCTTT
>13|TRBV7-9|TRBJ1-1|.|.
CASSLVADTEAFF
TGTGCCAGCAGCTTGGTGGCAGACACTGAAGCTTTCTTT
>15|TRBV13|TRBJ1-6|medium-sized|.
CASSFTRGNNSPLHF
TGTGCCAGCAGCTTTACCAGGGGTAATAATTCACCCCTCCACTTT
>14|TRBV9|TRBJ2-3|.|.
CASSPRTATDTQYF
TGTGCCAGCAGCCCTCGGACAGCCACAGATACGCAGTATTTT
>16|TRBV27|TRBJ1-1|.|.
CASSLSAGEVNTEAFF
TGTGCCAGCAGTTTATCCGCCGGGGAGGTAAACACTGAAGCTTTCTTT
>14|TRBV6-5|TRBJ1-6|.|.
CASSPTGDNSPLHF
TGTGCCAGCAGTCCGACAGGAGACAATTCACCCCTCCACTTT
>14|TRBV5-6|TRBJ2-1|.|TRBD1
CASSLYRGQGEQFF
TGTGCCAGCAGCTTGTACAGGGGGCAGGGTGAGCAGTTCTTC
>14|TRBV10-3|TRBJ1-2|.|.
CAISEDSAKGGYTF
TGTGCCATCAGTGAGGACAGCGCCAAGGGTGGCTACACCTTC
>9|TRBV20-1|TRBJ1-2|.|.
CSARYEDLF
TGCAGTGCTAGGTACGAGGACTTATTC
>15|TRBV4-1|TRBJ1-2|once|TRBD1
CASSQADRESYGYTF
TGCGCCAGCAGCCAAGCGGACAGGGAGAGTTATGGCTACACCTTC
>18|TRBV19|TRBJ2-1|.|TRBD2
CASSIAGGSRNPYNEQFF
TGTGCCAGTAGTATAGCGGGGGGGAGCCGTAATCCCTACAATGAGCAGTTCTTC
>14|TRBV7-2|TRBJ1-4|.|.
CASSPDRTNEKLFF
TGTGCCAGCAGTCCGGACAGAACGAATGAAAAACTGTTTTTT
>13|TRBV24-1|TRBJ1-2|.|.
CATSDSDRRGYTF
TGTGCCACCAGTGACTCAGACAGGAGAGGCTACACCTTC
>13|TRBV7-2|TRBJ1-2|.|.
CASSLVLGGGYTF
TGTGCCAGCAGCTTAGTGTTAGGGGGAGGCTACACCTTC
>13|TRBV25-1|TRBJ2-1|.|TRBD2
CASSVTGGNEQFF
TGTGCCAGCAGTGTTACGGGGGGCAATGAGCAGTTCTTC
>12|TRBV11-2|TRBJ1-1|.|TRBD1
CASSQQGAGAFF
TGTGCCAGCAGTCAACAGGGGGCCGGAGCTTTCTTT
>14|TRBV6-5|TRBJ2-2|.|.
CASSPRVSTGELFF
TGTGCCAGCAGTCCCCGGGTCTCCACCGGGGAGCTGTTTTTT
>14|TRBV4-1|TRBJ2-7|.|.
CASSQDSGPYEQYF
TGCGCCAGCAGCCAAGATAGCGGACCCTACGAGCAGTACTTC
>13|TRBV28|TRBJ2-1|.|TRBD2
CASSMGGGSEQFF
TGTGCCAGCAGTATGGGCGGGGGGAGTGAGCAGTTCTTC
>14|TRBV6-5|TRBJ1-6|.|TRBD1
CASRGQGDNSPLHF
TGTGCCAGCAGGGGACAGGGCGATAATTCACCCCTCCACTTT
>16|TRBV14|TRBJ2-3|.|.
CASSQSLGRGTDTQYF
TGTGCCAGCAGCCAAAGTCTAGGCAGGGGAACAGATACGCAGTATTTT
>16|TRBV4-3|TRBJ1-1|once|TRBD1
CASSQVTGGSGTEAFF
TGCGCCAGCAGCCAAGTAACAGGGGGCTCGGGCACTGAAGCTTTCTTT
>14|TRBV11-2|TRBJ2-1|.|TRBD2
CASRLAGGRYEQFF
TGTGCCAGCAGGCTAGCGGGGGGTCGGTATGAGCAGTTCTTC
>13|TRBV9|TRBJ1-4|once|.
CASSVGRNEKLFF
TGTGCCAGCAGCGTAGGCCGGAATGAAAAACTGTTTTTT
>14|TRBV5-4|TRBJ1-2|.|TRBD1
CASSSGQGVSGYTF
TGTGCCAGCAGCTCCGGACAGGGAGTTAGCGGCTACACCTTC
>14|TRBV5-4|TRBJ1-1|.|.
CASSWGGQNTEAFF
TGTGCCAGCAGCTGGGGGGGACAAAACACTGAAGCTTTCTTT
>15|TRBV20-1|TRBJ2-7|.|TRBD1
CSASEYRTGSDEQYF
TGCAGTGCTAGTGAATACCGGACAGGGTCGGACGAGCAGTACTTC